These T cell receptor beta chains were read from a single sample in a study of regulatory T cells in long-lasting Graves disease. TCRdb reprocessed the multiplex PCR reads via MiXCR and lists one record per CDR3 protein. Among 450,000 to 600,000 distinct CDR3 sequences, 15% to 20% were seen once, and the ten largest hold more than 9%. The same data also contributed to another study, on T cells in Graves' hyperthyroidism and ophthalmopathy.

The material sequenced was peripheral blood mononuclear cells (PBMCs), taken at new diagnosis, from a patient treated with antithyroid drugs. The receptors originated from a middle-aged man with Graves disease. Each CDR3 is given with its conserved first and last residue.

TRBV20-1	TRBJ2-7	CSATNRGRNEQYF
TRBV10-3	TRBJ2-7	CAIGGNSYEQYF
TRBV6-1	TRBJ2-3	CATTFMSRGGFTDTQYF
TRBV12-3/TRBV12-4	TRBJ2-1	CASSFRGLAGGHGGVYNEQFF
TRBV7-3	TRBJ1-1	CASSLGQHTEAFF
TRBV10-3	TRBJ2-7	CAISNDPRAGSYEQYF
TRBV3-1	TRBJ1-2	CASSRDRGRQGYTF
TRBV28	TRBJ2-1	CASIGEVAAAPYNEQFF
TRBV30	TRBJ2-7	CAFQREKFEQYF
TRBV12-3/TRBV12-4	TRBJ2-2	CASSFALGGGPPGELFF
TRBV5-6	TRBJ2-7	CASSLVGGPSGEQYF
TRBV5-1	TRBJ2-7	CASSFSRTGGGEQYF
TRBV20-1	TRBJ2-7	CSASESSFSEQYF
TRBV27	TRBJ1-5	CASSLTVYQPQHF
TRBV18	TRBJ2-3	CASSPRTDTDTQYF
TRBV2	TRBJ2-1	CASSERLASYNEQFF
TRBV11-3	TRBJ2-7	CASSLYRGSTYEQYF
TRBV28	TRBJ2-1	CASSIATTDYNEQFF
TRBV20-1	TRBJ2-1	CSARKGTSLYNEQFF
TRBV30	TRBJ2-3	CAWSVPGPTTDTQYF
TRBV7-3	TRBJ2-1	CASSLTVWDSEQFF
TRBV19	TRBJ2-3	CASSLKVGVRADTQYF
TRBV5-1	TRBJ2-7	CASSPDTYSYEQYF
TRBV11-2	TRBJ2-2	CASSLDLRGGAGPDTGELFF
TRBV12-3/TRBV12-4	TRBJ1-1	CASISLTGPNTEAFF
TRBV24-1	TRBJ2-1	CATSELGTSGSNEQFF
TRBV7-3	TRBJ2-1	CASNPGGGGYNEQFF
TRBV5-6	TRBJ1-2	CASSLVTTLKSYYGYTF
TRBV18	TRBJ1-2	CASSPTGGYSYTF
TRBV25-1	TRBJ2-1	CASSGTNRFYNEQFF
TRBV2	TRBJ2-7	CASSSPRDRGLREQYF
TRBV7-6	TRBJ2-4	CASSLGAGPKNIQYF
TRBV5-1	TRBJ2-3	CASSVTGAPTSTDTQYF
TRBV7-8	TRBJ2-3	CASSLASGRPTDTQYF
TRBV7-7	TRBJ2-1	CASSLSHEPGEQFF
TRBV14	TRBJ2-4	CASSRTGGNIQYF
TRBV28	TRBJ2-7	CASSSRVTGDKSEQYF
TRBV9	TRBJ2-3	CASSNHGVGTDTQYF
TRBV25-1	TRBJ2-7	CASSEPSGPNPVDEQYF
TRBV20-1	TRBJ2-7	CSARGLAAYEQYF
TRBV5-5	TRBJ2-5	CATRVAIQETQYF
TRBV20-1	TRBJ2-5	CSALGSHQETQYF
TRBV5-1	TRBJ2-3	CASSFKSDTQYF
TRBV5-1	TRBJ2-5	CASSSSGAGGLQYF